The clone carrying this TCR beta chain was picked up many times. Its target is unknown. These data come from a study of metastatic and nonmetastatic thyroid tumors. Turning to the study itself: Repertoire data that came from the blood and tumor or nodule tissue of malignant and benign thyroid patients were compared.

All patients reached thyroid surgery having received no treatment beforehand. The germline gives CDR1 MDHEN, CDR2 SYDVKM. The CDR3 covers 13 residues. V lost 10 bases and J 3 bases, leaving 16 bases between the germline ends. General study points: Compared with benign nodules, malignant thyroid tumors were reported to have significantly higher TCR beta diversity in both blood and tumor.

Per the original methods: Clinicopathological groups of papillary thyroid cancer showed CDR3 differences that were used to build a distant-metastasis classifier. TCRdb re-called the PCR reads with MiXCR. The V and J calls were determined by TCRdb, not by the authors. The data contain some 93,000 clones, roughly an eighth of them singletons. This chain links TRBV28 with TRBJ2-7; D could derive from TRBD1 or TRBD2 (5 bases each). This TCR was recovered from a female donor with papillary thyroid cancer or a benign thyroid nodule (not recorded which). Some clones in this sample may be carry-over from other donors' samples. Material for sequencing was blood. CDR3 sequence (DNA): TGTGCCACCGGGGCAGGCCAATTCTACGAGCAGTACTTC. Translated: CATGAGQFYEQYF. The full variable domain, rest sourced from reference TRBV28 and TRBJ2-7, is DVKVTQSSRYLVKRTGEKVFLECVQDMDHENMFWYRQDPGLGLRLIYFSYDVKMKEKGDIPEGYSVSREKKERFSLILESASTNQTSMYLCATGAGQFYEQYFGPGTRLTVT.